This entry features one T cell receptor (beta chain) sequence. This entry comes from a study of regulatory T cells in long-lasting Graves disease. Indicated time point: persistent/refractory GD, antithyroid drugs over 5 years with positive TRAb. PBMCs were the source of the RNA used for TCR sequencing. Arm-PCR with iRepertoire HTBI primers amplified the CDR3 regions for these TCR beta libraries. TCRdb fed the multiplex PCR reads into MiXCR, producing one record per CDR3 protein. The table shows under 450,000 distinct CDR3 sequences, with 20% to 25% occurring only once. The germline V gene encodes CDR1 MDHEN and CDR2 SYDVKM. V lost 5 bases and J lost 4; bases outside the gene matches: 11. The CDR3 loop spans 18 amino acids.

The gene calls are TRBV28 and TRBJ2-2, with 12 nucleotides matching TRBD2. Here the sequenced sample was peripheral blood mononuclear cells (PBMCs), taken when the disease was refractory, from a patient treated with antithyroid drugs. The receptor's source is a female donor with Graves disease. The CDR3 nucleotides are TGTGCCAGCAGTCTCCCCTCTAGCGGGAGGGCAGGCACCGGGGAGCTGTTTTTT. Translation: CASSLPSSGRAGTGELFF.